The next 13 T cell receptor beta chains were all read from a single sample in a study of a mutant IDH1 vaccine in newly diagnosed glioma. Using immunoSEQ multiplex PCR, the repertoire was profiled, and TCRdb retains in-frame clones only, with some absent. In the table there are 75,000 to 95,000 clones, 85% to 90% of which are singletons. Time point here: week 47, end of study. Alongside topical imiquimod, each dose of vaccine comprised 300 ug of mutant IDH1 20-mer peptide. No antigens are known for them. This specimen consisted of PBMCs, obtained from a glioma patient whose treatment included an IDH1 peptide vaccine. All receptors come from a woman aged 50 to 60 with glioma.

J is TRBJ2-2 and V is TRBV4-1; 14 bases fit TRBD2. The CDR3 covers 20 residues. Looked up from germline, CDR1 is MGHRA and CDR2 is YSYEKL. V trimming: 3 bases; J trimming: 4 bases; junction bases outside the gene matches: 13. This CDR3 reads CASSHPVRLAGGLGTGELFF. CDR3 in DNA: TGCGCCAGCAGCCACCCGGTCCGACTAGCGGGAGGGCTTGGCACCGGGGAGCTGTTTTTT.

This rearrangement joins TRBV14 to TRBJ1-1; the D gene is possibly TRBD1 (5 bases). Per germline, CDR1 SGHDN and CDR2 FVKESK. This CDR3 contains 13 residues. Trimming shortened V by 4 bases and J by 4 bases, and 10 bases separated the two germline ends. The CDR3 DNA sequence: TGTGCCAGCAGCCGGCGGGGGGGCACTGAAGCTTTCTTT. Translating it yields CASSRRGGTEAFF.

V is TRBV5-6 and J is TRBJ2-2; a weak D match, TRBD2 (5 bases). This CDR3 spans 15 amino acids. Germline-derived CDR1 and CDR2 are SGHDT and YYEEEE. The V end was cut by 4 bases, the J end by 4 bases, with 14 bases between. CDR3 sequence (DNA): TGTGCCAGCAGCCCTATCCGACGGGGCACCGGGGAGCTGTTTTTT. Its protein is CASSPIRRGTGELFF. Filled out from reference TRBV5-6 and TRBJ2-2, the complete variable domain reads DAGVTQSPTHLIKTRGQQVTLRCSPKSGHDTVSWYQQALGQGPQFIFQYYEEEERQRGNFPDRFSGHQFPNYSSELNVNALLLGDSALYLCASSPIRRGTGELFFGEGSRLTVL.

Concerning this clone itself: Other nucleotide sequences in the sample specify the same CDR3. The chain combines TRBV18 with TRBJ2-3; D gene uncertain. This CDR3 has 13 residues. CDR1 KGHSH and CDR2 LQKENI come from the germline V gene. The V end was cut by 0 bases, the J end by 0 bases, with 1 base between. The CDR3, as DNA: TGTGCCAGCTCACCACCTAGCACAGATACGCAGTATTTT. Translation: CASSPPSTDTQYF.

The rearrangement joins TRBV11-2 to TRBJ1-3, with D maybe TRBD1 (5 bases). The V end lost 0 bases, the J end lost 3 bases, and 9 bases lay between the germline ends. Looked up from germline, CDR1 is SGHAT and CDR2 is FQNNGV. This CDR3 is 15 amino acids long. In nucleotides, the CDR3 is TGTGCCAGCAGCTTAGAAGGGGCGCGTGGAAACACCATATATTTT. Protein product: CASSLEGARGNTIYF. Full variable domain (outside the CDR3, taken from reference TRBV11-2 and TRBJ1-3): EAGVAQSPRYKIIEKRQSVAFWCNPISGHATLYWYQQILGQGPKLLIQFQNNGVVDDSQLPKDRFSAERLKGVDSTLKIQPAKLEDSAVYLCASSLEGARGNTIYFGEGSWLTVV.

This clone was observed a handful of times. The CDR3 coding sequence is TGTGCCAGCAGCGTATCCGGGAGGCTAGATACGCAGTATTTT. It is translated as CASSVSGRLDTQYF. The chain recombines TRBV9 with TRBJ2-3; 7 bases map to TRBD2. The CDR3 contains 14 residues. V lost 1 base and J lost 5; bases outside the gene matches: 4. The germline gives CDR1 SGDLS, CDR2 YYNGEE. Filled out from reference TRBV9 and TRBJ2-3, the complete variable domain reads DSGVTQTPKHLITATGQRVTLRCSPRSGDLSVYWYQQSLDQGLQFLIQYYNGEERAKGNILERFSAQQFPDLHSELNLSSLELGDSALYFCASSVSGRLDTQYFGPGTRLTVL.

The chain employs TRBV6-6 and TRBJ1-1; D possibly corresponds to TRBD1 (5 bases). The CDR3 runs to 15 residues. V lost 5 bases and J 0 bases, leaving 13 bases between the germline ends. CDR1 is MNHNY and CDR2 is SVGAGI in the germline V gene (reference sequence). CDR3: CASSPRGDLNTEAFF. The CDR3 DNA follows: TGTGCCAGCAGTCCCCGGGGGGACTTGAACACTGAAGCTTTCTTT.

The V and J genes are TRBV28 and TRBJ1-2, with a weak D call TRBD1 (5 bases). Germline CDR1 is MDHEN and CDR2 is SYDVKM. This CDR3 has 15 amino acids. The V end was cut by 2 bases, the J end by 0 bases, with 10 bases between. The CDR3 DNA is TGTGCCAGCAGTTTAGGGGGGAGGCCTAACTATGGCTACACCTTC. This encodes CASSLGGRPNYGYTF.

The J gene is TRBJ2-1, the V gene TRBV12-5; perhaps TRBD2 as D (6 bases). CDR3 length: 15 residues. Germline lookup yields CDR1 LGHNT and CDR2 FRNRAP. The V gene lost 3 bases and the J gene lost 6 bases, with 15 bases spanning the gap. The CDR3 DNA is TGTGCTAGTGGTTTAGTGGTCGGGAGTGGCAATGAGCAGTTCTTC. This gives the protein CASGLVVGSGNEQFF.

J is TRBJ2-3 and V is TRBV5-1, with 7 bases that match TRBD2. Germline CDR1 and CDR2: SGHRS and YFSETQ. V lost 3 bases and J lost 7; bases outside the gene matches: 8. The CDR3 is made up of 14 amino acids. The CDR3 sequence: CASSSRGGANTQYF. CDR3 in DNA: TGCGCCAGCAGCTCCCGCGGGGGTGCGAATACGCAGTATTTT.

The gene calls are TRBV28 and TRBJ1-5; D is perhaps TRBD1 (5 bases). Between the trimmed V and J ends, which lost 2 bases and 1 base, there was a span of 12 bases. The germline gives CDR1 MDHEN, CDR2 SYDVKM. The CDR3 has 16 amino acids. The CDR3 region is CASSLLQGRSNQPQHF. The CDR3 DNA reads as TGTGCCAGCAGTTTACTCCAGGGAAGGAGCAATCAGCCCCAGCATTTT.

With respect to this clone: The same CDR3 can be traced to other DNA sequences in this sample. The genes are TRBV7-6 and TRBJ2-1; TRBD2 agrees at 8 bases. The CDR3 is 14 residues long. The V gene end was trimmed by 2 bases and the J gene end by 3 bases; junction bases not matched to a gene: 0. Germline V lookup: CDR1 SGHVS, CDR2 FNYEAQ. CDR3 coding DNA: TGTGCCAGCAGCTTAACTAGCGGCTACAATGAGCAGTTCTTC. Its protein is CASSLTSGYNEQFF.

The genes are TRBV28 and TRBJ2-1; 7 bases are shared with TRBD1. V gave up 1 base and J gave up 11 bases; unmatched junction bases: 2. The CDR3 totals 12 residues. Germline V gene sequence: CDR1 MDHEN, CDR2 SYDVKM. The CDR3 region is CASSLYRGQQFF. The CDR3 bases are TGTGCCAGCAGTTTATACAGGGGTCAGCAGTTCTTC.